This T cell receptor beta chain was observed in a study of a mutant IDH1 vaccine in newly diagnosed glioma (dated by TCRdb to about 2021). Concerning the study at large: Patients were given eight vaccinations, in weeks 1, 3, 5, 7, 11, 15, 19 and 23, which matched visits V03 through V10. Vaccination began 4-6 weeks after radiotherapy alone, or alongside temozolomide cycles in the chemotherapy-containing groups. The approximately 32 treated patients were approximately 62% male and around 40% female, with a mean age of roughly 42 years. Prior to enrollment, patients had been given standard therapy consisting of radiotherapy alone, temozolomide alone, or radiochemotherapy with temozolomide, with the combination given to most patients. Peripheral blood was collected at six visits: V03 (baseline), V05, V07, V10, V12 and V13. For exploratory analyses, approximately 25 treated patients had longitudinal TCRB deep sequencing done wherever samples were available.

This specimen's time point label, interpreted: week 11, during vaccination. A 20-mer mutant IDH1 peptide at 300 micrograms in Montanide made up each vaccine dose, which was injected subcutaneously together with topical imiquimod. Newly diagnosed WHO grade 3 or 4 IDH1-mutant astrocytomas showing loss of nuclear ATRX were present in the donors. The samples were drawn from NOA16, a multicentre, single-arm, open-label phase I trial in Germany that tested a mutant IDH1 peptide vaccine in humans for the first time. Genomic DNA for TCRB sequencing was isolated from EDTA blood with the DNeasy Blood and Tissue Kit. The library was obtained by the immunoSEQ multiplex PCR assay. The hsTCRB Kit was used according to the manufacturer's protocol to amplify rearranged TCR beta chain sequences. TCRB libraries were sequenced on an Illumina MiSeq. In the original analysis: Demultiplexing, trimming and gene mapping were performed with the kit vendor's proprietary platform. Entries here come from immuneACCESS through TCRdb and include only in-frame sequences with V and J called. Some clones fail to appear in such tables; in the studies checked, an unresolved V gene covers under half of the shortfall, and the cause of the remainder is unknown. V, J and clone size were drawn from that table, and D and trimming were deduced from the DNA. Present in this sample are about 110,000 clones, 75% to 90% of which were seen just once. Clones ranked in the top ten supply 0.55% to 0.7% of the sample.

Summary of the overall study and its limitations: Immune responses induced by the vaccine were seen in roughly 95% of patients across multiple MHC alleles. Availability determined which PBMC samples were chosen for TCRB deep sequencing. No apparent relationship was observed between pseudoprogression and alterations in the top peripheral T cell clonotypes detected by TCRB sequencing. According to the authors, sample limitations meant that analyses of patient blood samples could not be reproduced.

The germline V gene encodes CDR1 SGHAT and CDR2 FQNNGV. Trimming takes 5 bases off V and 4 bases off J; junction bases not matched to a gene: 4. The CDR3 spans 13 residues, from the cysteine through the phenylalanine. CDR3 DNA is the only sequence kept; it has 39 bases, read in frame from the first base. With respect to this clone: What this receptor recognizes is not known. Base qualities are not at hand, and no much larger clone is one base apart.

The sequencing here drew on PBMCs, taken from a glioma patient whose treatment included an IDH1 peptide vaccine. In this chain, TRBV11-2 is recombined with TRBJ2-5, and 7 bases in between align with TRBD2. The TCR was taken from a woman in her fifties or sixties with glioma. The CDR3 reads as follows: CASSAGLIETQYF. The nucleotides are TGTGCCAGCAGCGCGGGACTAATAGAGACCCAGTACTTC.